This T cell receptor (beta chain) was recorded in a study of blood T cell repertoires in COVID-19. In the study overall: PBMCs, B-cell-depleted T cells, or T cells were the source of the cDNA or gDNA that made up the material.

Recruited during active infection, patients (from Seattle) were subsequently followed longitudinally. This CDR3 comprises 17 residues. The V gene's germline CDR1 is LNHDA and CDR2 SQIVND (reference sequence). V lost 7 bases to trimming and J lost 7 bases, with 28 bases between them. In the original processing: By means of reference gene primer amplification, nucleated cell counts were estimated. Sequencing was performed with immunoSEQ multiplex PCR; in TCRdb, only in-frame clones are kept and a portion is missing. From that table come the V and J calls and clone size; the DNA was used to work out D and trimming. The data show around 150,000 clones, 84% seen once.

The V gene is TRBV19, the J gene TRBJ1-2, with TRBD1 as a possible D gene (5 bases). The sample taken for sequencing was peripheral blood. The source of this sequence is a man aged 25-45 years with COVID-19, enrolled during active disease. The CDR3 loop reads CASTIDSGGANRFGYTF. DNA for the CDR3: TGTGCCAGTACCATCGATTCAGGAGGGGCAAATCGATTTGGCTACACCTTC.